This TCR beta chain was recovered during a study of early T cells in non-severe SARS-CoV-2 infection. Broader study findings: Anti-spike CD8 responses were favored in VDJdb matching, and private and CD4 specificities were missed.

Attachment of unique molecular identifiers to individual cDNA molecules was performed. TCRdb reprocessed the 5' RACE reads with MiXCR, giving one entry per CDR3 protein. The sample includes about 60,000 distinct CDR3 sequences, 5.5% to 6.5% of them seen just once. The germline V gene encodes CDR1 MNHEY and CDR2 SVGAGI. The V end lost 0 bases, the J end lost 9 bases, and 12 bases lay between the germline ends. CDR3 length: 15 amino acids. This clonotype showed up many times. Its target is unknown. The clonotype was recovered from an adult who was a healthcare worker with PCR-confirmed SARS-CoV-2 infection or an uninfected control (not recorded which). Specimen: whole blood. The chain couples TRBV6-5 to TRBJ1-6, with unresolved D. For the CDR3, the DNA is TGTGCCAGCAGTTACTCCGGGGATACGGGTTCACCCCTCCACTTT. This sequence encodes CASSYSGDTGSPLHF.